A single sample is the source of the 12 T cell receptor beta chains below, sequenced in a study of T-cell reconstitution after alpha-beta-depleted transplantation in children. Construction of the TCRbeta library involved unique molecular identifiers. TCRdb reprocessed the PCR reads via MiXCR and lists one record per CDR3 protein. The top ten clones hold less than 25% of a sample with a few hundred thousand distinct CDR3 sequences, roughly 10% of them seen once. The specimen was peripheral blood, collected 180 days after TCRalphabeta/CD19-depleted stem cell transplant. Receptors were obtained from a male patient under 10 years old who had a stem cell transplant for chronic granulomatous disease, so the T cells may come from the graft donor.

This clonotype was counted at least ten times. The chain joins TRBV5-6 to TRBJ2-3, with TRBD1 as a possible D gene (5 bases). Germline loops: CDR1 SGHDT, CDR2 YYEEEE. The CDR3 has 16 residues. Trimming pared 3 bases from V and 2 bases from J, leaving 16 bases between. The chain's CDR3 is CASSYRPVGHTDTQYF. The CDR3 DNA reads TGTGCCAGCAGCTACCGACCGGTGGGGCACACAGATACGCAGTATTTT.

Note on this clonotype: This clone may be a read error of a much larger clone one base away. The DNA for the CDR3 is TGTGCCAGCAGTTTCGGCATAGACTATGGCTACACCTTC. Translating gives CASSFGIDYGYTF. V and J are TRBV27 and TRBJ1-2; D unclear. Germline V gene data show CDR1 as MNHEY and CDR2 as SMNVEV (reference sequence). The CDR3 runs 13 residues. V shed 3 bases and J shed 3 bases, with 8 bases lying between them.

The sample holds many counts of this clonotype. The chain combines TRBV6-1 with TRBJ2-2; D gene unclear. Germline CDR1 MNHNS, CDR2 SASEGT. The V end lost 5 bases, the J end lost 1 base, and 11 bases lay between the germline ends. The CDR3 has 15 residues. The CDR3 protein is CASSRTSRNTGELFF. DNA of the CDR3: TGTGCCAGCAGTCGGACCTCCAGGAACACCGGGGAGCTGTTTTTT.

A note on this clonotype: Germline is not matched at one junction end, which may reflect a read error. The chain uses TRBV12-3 or TRBV12-4 and TRBJ2-1, with 7 positions matching TRBD2. There are 14 residues in the CDR3. In DNA form, the CDR3 reads TGTGCCAACAGTTTAAGCGGGAACTACAATGAGCAGTTCTTC. Translated, it gives CANSLSGNYNEQFF.

Of note for this clonotype: This may come from a read error, since a much larger clone is one base off. CDR3 sequence reads: CASSEKLGGRTDTQHF. In DNA form, the CDR3 reads TGTGCCAGCAGCGAAAAACTAGGCGGTCGCACAGATACGCAGCATTTT. The chain carries TRBV11-2 and TRBJ2-3; D ambiguous. The better agreement between TRBJ1-5 and the DNA end casts doubt on the J call. The CDR3 spans 16 residues. CDR1 and CDR2 from the germline V gene are SGHAT and FQNNGV.

The table lists this clonotype with many counts. CDR3: CASSLMAGPSRGYF. The CDR3 bases are TGTGCCAGCAGTTTAATGGCGGGACCCTCAAGAGGGTACTTC. The genes are TRBV28 and TRBJ2-7; weak D call: TRBD2 (6 bases). Trimming pared 2 bases from V and 12 bases from J, leaving 20 bases between. This CDR3 region has 14 residues. Germline assignment: CDR1 MDHEN and CDR2 SYDVKM.

This clonotype was recorded many times. The chain carries TRBV10-2 and TRBJ2-5, with 8 bases aligning to TRBD1. The CDR3 extends over 17 amino acids. V was pared by 1 base and J by 5 bases, with 12 bases of the junction left unmatched. Germline CDR1 reads WSHSY; CDR2 reads SAAADI. The CDR3 DNA reads TGCGCCAGCAGTGAGTTGGGACAGGTTAGGGGTTCCGAGACCCAGTACTTC. Translated: CASSELGQVRGSETQYF.

The chain combines TRBV11-1 with TRBJ2-1; D might be TRBD2 (5 bases). Germline V CDR1 and CDR2: SGHAT, FQDESV (reference sequence). With 2 bases removed from V and 0 bases from J, the gap between germline ends came to 14 bases. The CDR3 length is 17 residues. The chain's CDR3 is CASSLIVSGSSYNEQFF. The DNA for the CDR3 is TGTGCCAGCAGCTTAATCGTAAGCGGAAGCTCCTACAATGAGCAGTTCTTC.

This clonotype is a singleton in its sample. A read error may be the cause here, since a much bigger clone is one base away. This rearrangement joins TRBV12-3 or TRBV12-4 to TRBJ2-6; D gene unclear. The CDR3 runs 15 residues. Written as DNA, the CDR3 is TGTGCCAGCAGTTTAGGGTCTGCTGGGACCAACGTCCTGACTTTC. Translated: CASSLGSAGTNVLTF.

This clonotype was found many times. The V and J genes are TRBV11-2 and TRBJ2-5; 8 bases map to TRBD2. Germline assignment: CDR1 SGHAT and CDR2 FQNNGV. The CDR3 is 18 amino acids. Trimming at V came to 4 bases and at J to 5 bases, leaving 18 bases not matched to a gene. The CDR3 here is CASSSHRLAPRPGETQYF. The CDR3 coding sequence is TGTGCCAGCAGCTCCCACCGACTAGCGCCACGGCCGGGGGAGACCCAGTACTTC.

This clonotype showed up many times. The chain combines TRBV11-2 with TRBJ1-2, with 12 bases that match TRBD1. This CDR3 is built from 17 residues. Germline V lookup: CDR1 SGHAT, CDR2 FQNNGV. After removal of 0 bases from V and 4 bases from J, the junction contained 6 bases not matched to a gene. CDR3 in DNA: TGTGCCAGCAGCTTAGATGGGACAGGGGGCAATGTCTATGGCTACACCTTC. This sequence encodes CASSLDGTGGNVYGYTF.

There are many counts of this clonotype. The J gene is TRBJ1-5, the V gene TRBV6-5, with D uncertain. There are 19 residues in the CDR3. CDR1 MNHEY and CDR2 SVGAGI come from the germline V gene. With 3 bases removed from V and 0 bases from J, the gap between germline ends came to 21 bases. The CDR3 coding sequence is TGTGCCAGCAGTTATGGCCCCAAGGTGAGCGGGTTTAGCAATCAGCCCCAGCATTTT. This translates into CASSYGPKVSGFSNQPQHF.